A single T cell receptor (beta chain) is shown here with its context. Its target is not known. CD4+ or CD8+ T cells were sorted as naive CD45RA+ or memory CD45RO+. The data are from a study of regulatory dendritic cells for organ transplantation. Whole-study results and caveats: Naive CD4+ and CD8+ repertoires were highly diverse; memory CD8+ was most oligoclonal. Alloreactive memory CD8+ T cell pools varied considerably between individuals. Regulatory dendritic cells appeared to expand memory CD8+ clones less than mature ones.

TCRdb's copy holds only in-frame clones and misses some; the assay was immunoSEQ multiplex PCR. The sample records 20,000 to 25,000 clones, 60% to 80% being singletons. The TCR was taken from a human donor in good health. Sequencing used memory CD4+ T cells from blood. The subset: CD45RO+ memory T cells.

As DNA, the CDR3 is TGTGCCAGCAGCGTACTAGGAGGGGGCACAGATACGCAGTATTTT. Protein sequence: CASSVLGGGTDTQYF. This sequence joins TRBV9 and TRBJ2-3, with D tentatively TRBD2 (6 bases). The V end was cut by 1 base, the J end by 1 base, with 10 bases between. Per germline, CDR1 SGDLS and CDR2 YYNGEE. The CDR3 consists of 15 residues.